These 21 T cell receptor beta chains originate from one sample sequenced in a study of cytomegalovirus exposure and HLA in healthy donors. Profiling relied on immunoSEQ multiplex PCR, and the TCRdb table lists in-frame clones only, not all of them. The table includes about 240,000 clones, around 87% detected once. Sequencing was done on a sample of PBMCs. The origin of the receptors is a young woman in good health and CMV-seropositive.

This clone has just one count. The V call is TRBV27, the J call TRBJ2-7; 9 positions match TRBD1. The CDR3 has 15 residues. The germline V gene encodes CDR1 MNHEY and CDR2 SMNVEV (reference sequence). Unmatched junction bases numbered 4, after V lost 1 base and J lost 3 bases. CDR3 loop: CASSLWGQGSYEQYF. The CDR3 DNA follows: TGTGCCAGCAGTTTATGGGGACAGGGAAGCTACGAGCAGTACTTC.

The chain is built from TRBV10-2 and TRBJ1-3; no clear D gene. Germline lookup yields CDR1 WSHSY and CDR2 SAAADI. V lost 6 bases, J lost 0 bases, and 9 bases lay in between. The CDR3 is made up of 14 amino acids. The CDR3 DNA follows: TGCGCCAGCAGAGATCCTAGCTCTGGAAACACCATATATTTT. Its protein is CASRDPSSGNTIYF.

This rearrangement joins TRBV28 to TRBJ1-2; a weak D match, TRBD1 (5 bases). This CDR3 region has 13 residues. CDR1 and CDR2 (germline): MDHEN, SYDVKM. Trimming cost V 3 bases and J 4 bases, with 9 bases left between them. Here the CDR3 DNA reads TGTGCCAGCAGTTTGAACGGGGGCTATGGCTACACCTTC. Translation: CASSLNGGYGYTF.

This chain connects TRBV11-2 to TRBJ1-5, with D possibly being TRBD1 (5 bases). There are 14 residues in the CDR3. V lost 5 bases and J 1 base, leaving 9 bases between the germline ends. Germline V gene lookup returns CDR1 SGHAT and CDR2 FQNNGV. The CDR3 DNA reads as TGTGCCAGCAGCCCACGACAGAGCAATCAGCCCCAGCATTTT. Protein sequence: CASSPRQSNQPQHF.

The chain is built from TRBV6-5 and TRBJ2-7; TRBD2 might be the D (5 bases). Per germline, CDR1 MNHEY and CDR2 SVGAGI. Trimming took off 6 bases at V and 2 bases at J, with 5 bases between the two ends. This CDR3 spans 11 amino acids. The CDR3 region is CASSGAYEQYF. The CDR3 nucleotides are TGTGCCAGCAGCGGGGCCTACGAGCAGTACTTC.

V usage is TRBV7-9 and J usage is TRBJ2-3, with D perhaps matching TRBD2 (5 bases). Germline CDR1 and CDR2: SEHNR and FQNEAQ (reference sequence). The CDR3 consists of 16 residues. V gave up 2 bases and J gave up 0 bases, with 12 bases separating them. The CDR3 reads CASSLMLAVSTDTQYF. CDR3 DNA: TGTGCCAGCAGCTTAATGCTAGCTGTTAGCACAGATACGCAGTATTTT.

The genes are TRBV6-1 and TRBJ2-7; no clear D gene. The germline V and J ends were trimmed by 7 bases and 4 bases, with 8 bases remaining between them. This CDR3 spans 11 amino acids. Germline loops: CDR1 MNHNS, CDR2 SASEGT. In DNA form, the CDR3 reads TGTGCCAGCACCGCTAGTTACGAGCAGTACTTC. It specifies CASTASYEQYF.

The chain is built from TRBV7-9 and TRBJ1-2; no reliable D call. Germline-derived CDR1 and CDR2 are SEHNR and FQNEAQ (reference sequence). Between the trimmed V and J ends, which lost 1 base and 4 bases, there was a span of 10 bases. The CDR3 has 14 amino acids. CDR3 sequence (DNA): TGTGCCAGCAGCTTAGACGGTATTGTCTATGGCTACACCTTC. It encodes CASSLDGIVYGYTF.

This chain links TRBV27 with TRBJ2-7; the match to TRBD1 covers 11 bases. The CDR3 contains 16 residues. The ends lost 3 bases at V and 5 bases at J; junction bases unmatched: 9. CDR1 and CDR2 (germline): MNHEY, SMNVEV (reference sequence). CDR3 residues: CASSFVSRTGGHEQYF. The CDR3 DNA sequence: TGTGCCAGCAGTTTCGTCAGTCGGACAGGGGGCCACGAGCAGTACTTC.

In its sample, this clone was seen a few times. The chain recombines TRBV6-1 with TRBJ2-7; 9 bases match TRBD2. The germline V gene encodes CDR1 MNHNS and CDR2 SASEGT. Trimming removed 8 bases from V and 4 bases from J; junction bases left unmatched: 9. CDR3 length: 14 amino acids. The CDR3 here is CASGLTSGWYEQYF. Here the CDR3 DNA reads TGTGCCAGCGGCCTTACTAGCGGGTGGTACGAGCAGTACTTC.

V gene TRBV6-1 combines with J gene TRBJ2-7; 9 bases line up with TRBD2. Trimming cost V 7 bases and J 2 bases; bases outside gene matches: 6. CDR1 is MNHNS, CDR2 SASEGT, per germline. The CDR3 contains 14 residues. The CDR3 bases are TGTGCCAGCAAAGCGGGAGGCGTAGCCTACGAGCAGTACTTC. It encodes CASKAGGVAYEQYF.

The CDR3 here is CASSLSAGLGYEQYF. In DNA form, the CDR3 reads TGTGCCAGCAGCTTAAGCGCGGGATTAGGCTACGAGCAGTACTTC. The rearrangement links TRBV7-2 to TRBJ2-7; tentatively, D is TRBD2 (6 bases). The CDR3 runs 15 residues. Trimming shortened V by 2 bases and J by 3 bases, and 14 bases separated the two germline ends. Germline V gene data show CDR1 as SGHTA and CDR2 as FQGNSA.

The chain carries TRBV27 and TRBJ2-5; tentatively, D is TRBD2 (6 bases). Germline V CDR1 and CDR2: MNHEY, SMNVEV (reference sequence). Trimming left V 2 bases short and J 4 bases short, with 14 bases between. The CDR3 is 15 amino acids. The CDR3 sequence is CASSLGVLAGETQYF. CDR3 DNA sequence: TGTGCCAGCAGTTTAGGAGTACTAGCTGGAGAGACCCAGTACTTC.

This clone was counted ten times or more. The sample carries other DNA sequences with the same CDR3. The genes are TRBV2 and TRBJ1-2; 9 nucleotides match TRBD1. With V trimmed by 6 bases and J by 5 bases, 10 bases remained unmatched. The CDR3 has 15 amino acids. CDR1 is SNHLY and CDR2 is FYNNEI in the germline V gene. CDR3 sequence: CASRTPGQGSYGYTF. CDR3 in DNA: TGTGCCAGCAGGACTCCGGGACAGGGCTCTTATGGCTACACCTTC.

CDR3 residues: CASSESSRVSYGYTF. CDR3 sequence (DNA): TGTGCCAGCAGCGAATCTTCCAGGGTATCCTATGGCTACACCTTC. This rearrangement joins TRBV6-1 to TRBJ1-2, with D maybe TRBD1 (5 bases). Per germline, CDR1 MNHNS and CDR2 SASEGT. This CDR3 spans 15 amino acids. The V and J ends lost 6 bases and 4 bases respectively, with 18 bases between them.

Note on this clone: At the DNA level, this CDR3 is encoded by other sequences in the same sample as well. V usage is TRBV5-1 and J usage is TRBJ1-1, with 7 bases matching TRBD1. The CDR3 is made up of 14 amino acids. The junction had 3 bases not matched to a gene; V was cut back by 4 bases and J by 0 bases. Per germline, CDR1 SGHRS and CDR2 YFSETQ. The CDR3 DNA sequence: TGCGCCAGCAGCCTGACAGGGCTGAACACTGAAGCTTTCTTT. It yields the protein CASSLTGLNTEAFF.

The chain combines TRBV5-1 with TRBJ2-7; TRBD1 might be the D (6 bases). The CDR3 is 13 residues long. From germline, CDR1 is SGHRS and CDR2 YFSETQ. V was shortened by 7 bases and J by 3 bases, with 14 bases between the two germline ends. DNA of the CDR3: TGCGCCAGCGGAACCGGGACAAGCTACGAGCAGTACTTC. Translated: CASGTGTSYEQYF.

The chain couples TRBV4-1 to TRBJ2-3, with 7 bases lining up with TRBD1. The CDR3 is made up of 15 amino acids. The V and J ends lost 0 bases and 9 bases, in that order; junction bases with no gene match: 9. Germline CDR1 and CDR2: MGHRA and YSYEKL. The CDR3 nucleotides read TGCGCCAGCAGCCAAGAAGGTCCAGGGGGTGGAACGCAGTATTTT. Encoded protein: CASSQEGPGGGTQYF.

This chain joins TRBV7-9 and TRBJ2-5; TRBD2 agrees at 7 bases. Germline V lookup: CDR1 SEHNR, CDR2 FQNEAQ (reference sequence). Trimming removed 0 bases from V and 2 bases from J; junction bases left unmatched: 3. The CDR3 consists of 15 residues. CDR3 region: CASSLAVGGQETQYF. The DNA of the CDR3 is TGTGCCAGCAGCTTAGCGGTGGGGGGGCAAGAGACCCAGTACTTC.

J is TRBJ2-1 and V is TRBV10-1; 14 bases line up with TRBD2. The CDR3 consists of 14 residues. V lost 5 bases to trimming and J lost 8 bases; unmatched junction nucleotides: 2. The germline V gene encodes CDR1 WNHNN and CDR2 SYGVQD (reference sequence). The CDR3 spells CASSPTSGRDEQFF. CDR3 coding DNA: TGCGCCAGCAGTCCGACTAGCGGGAGGGATGAGCAGTTCTTC.

V is TRBV28 and J is TRBJ2-7; D is unresolved. The V gene's germline CDR1 is MDHEN and CDR2 SYDVKM. V lost 2 bases and J lost 2, with 10 bases in between. The CDR3 consists of 14 residues. The CDR3, as DNA: TGTGCCAGCAGTTTACAGGCAGGTACCTACGAGCAGTACTTC. It specifies CASSLQAGTYEQYF.